This T cell receptor beta chain is from a study of cytotoxic CD8 clonotypes in ibrutinib-treated CLL. Background on the study: Within the patient group, 11 were relapsed/refractory and roughly 15 treatment-naive, and about 18 were IGHV unmutated. Study outcomes and limitations: Sampling time points were not equivalent between sustained-remission and progressing patients.

TCRdb's table, derived via immunoSEQ multiplex PCR, lists solely in-frame clones and lacks some. The sample yields about 140,000 clones, over 75% seen once. Note on this clone: Its antigen is undetermined.

The receptor comes from a human donor with chronic lymphocytic leukemia. Specimen: PBMCs, collected after 36 months of ibrutinib treatment.

CDR3: CASSPGQDYEQYF. The CDR3 bases are TGTGCCAGCTCACCGGGACAGGACTACGAGCAGTACTTC. The chain joins TRBV18 to TRBJ2-7; 8 bases match TRBD1. The V and J ends lost 3 bases and 3 bases, in that order; junction bases with no gene match: 1. The CDR3 sequence is 13 residues long. Germline lookup yields CDR1 KGHSH and CDR2 LQKENI. Together with reference TRBV18 and TRBJ2-7, the CDR3 gives the full variable domain: NAGVMQNPRHLVRRRGQEARLRCSPMKGHSHVYWYRQLPEEGLKFMVYLQKENIIDESGMPKERFSAEFPKEGPSILRIQQVVRGDSAAYFCASSPGQDYEQYFGPGTRLTVT.